One and the same sample provided the 23 T cell receptor beta chains below, sequenced in a study of T cell repertoires in cytomegalovirus infection. The antigens these receptors bind are not known. MiXCR, applied by TCRdb to the reads, yields one record per CDR3 protein. The table records hundreds of thousands of distinct CDR3 sequences, 30% to 40% of them present only once. The specimen was cultured CD8+ T cells from PBMCs, collected from culture after CMV antigen stimulation. Receptor source: a human donor in good health (CMV status not recorded). Some clones in this sample may be carry-over from other donors' samples.

This clonotype was picked up a small number of times. The chain recombines TRBV7-9 with TRBJ2-5, with unresolved D. Germline V gene lookup returns CDR1 SEHNR and CDR2 FQNEAQ (reference sequence). Trimming left V 4 bases short and J 0 bases short, with 12 bases between. This CDR3 region has 15 residues. The CDR3 protein is CASSSMHSNQETQYF. Written as DNA, the CDR3 is TGTGCCAGCAGCTCTATGCACAGTAACCAAGAGACCCAGTACTTC.

In its sample, this clonotype was seen a few times. This chain uses TRBV12-5 with TRBJ1-1; D remains unclear. The V and J ends lost 1 base and 1 base respectively, with 1 base between them. There are 12 residues in the CDR3. CDR1 and CDR2 (germline): LGHNT, FRNRAP. CDR3 region: CASGLENTEAFF. CDR3 nucleotide sequence: TGTGCTAGTGGTTTGGAGAACACTGAAGCTTTCTTT. Combining the CDR3 with reference TRBV12-5 and TRBJ1-1 gives the whole variable domain DARVTQTPRHKVTEMGQEVTMRCQPILGHNTVFWYRQTMMQGLELLAYFRNRAPLDDSGMPKDRFSAEMPDATLATLKIQPSEPRDSAVYFCASGLENTEAFFGQGTRLTVV.

CDR3 in DNA: TGTGCCAGCAGCTTAGAAGGATCTCCTGGAAACACCGGGGAGCTGTTTTTT. This codes for CASSLEGSPGNTGELFF. V usage is TRBV7-3 and J usage is TRBJ2-2; no clear D. The CDR3 is made up of 17 amino acids. With 2 bases removed from V and 2 bases from J, the gap between germline ends came to 15 bases. The germline CDR1 and CDR2 sequences are SGHTA and FQGTGA.

J is TRBJ1-1 and V is TRBV19, with unresolved D. CDR3 length: 12 amino acids. The ends were cut back, 4 bases at V and 3 bases at J, with 6 bases in the middle. The germline CDR1 and CDR2 sequences are LNHDA and SQIVND (reference sequence). The DNA of the CDR3 is TGTGCCAGTAGTAGGTGGGACACTGAAGCTTTCTTT. Translated: CASSRWDTEAFF.

The CDR3 DNA reads TGTGCCAGCAGCCGGAGCCCGCTAGCGGGGCAAGAGACCCAGTACTTC. Its translation: CASSRSPLAGQETQYF. The chain carries TRBV12-3 or TRBV12-4 and TRBJ2-5; 9 bases match TRBD2. The CDR3 spans 16 residues. V lost 6 bases, J lost 2 bases, and 10 bases stayed unmatched.

This clonotype has a handful of counts. The chain employs TRBV12-5 and TRBJ1-1; 8 positions agree with TRBD1. CDR1 is LGHNT and CDR2 is FRNRAP in the germline V gene. This CDR3 comprises 11 residues. With 6 bases clipped from V and 6 bases from J, the junction kept 0 bases outside the gene matches. CDR3 coding DNA: TGTGCTAGTGGGGGACAGGCTGAAGCTTTCTTT. It is translated as CASGGQAEAFF.

This clonotype was counted a few times. The DNA of the CDR3 is TGTGCCATCAGTACAGGGACTAGCGTAGCCTACGAGCAGTACTTC. Its translation: CAISTGTSVAYEQYF. This chain connects TRBV10-3 to TRBJ2-7, with 10 bases identical to TRBD2. This CDR3 region has 15 residues. J lost 2 bases, V lost 5 bases, and 6 bases had no gene match. Germline V gene sequence: CDR1 ENHRY, CDR2 SYGVKD.

V is TRBV2 and J is TRBJ2-3; D possibly corresponds to TRBD2 (5 bases). Germline lookup yields CDR1 SNHLY and CDR2 FYNNEI. This CDR3 is built from 15 residues. V was pared by 2 bases and J by 3 bases, with 12 bases between. CDR3 DNA sequence: TGTGCCAGCAGTGAACCGCCCGGGGTTACAGATACGCAGTATTTT. This codes for CASSEPPGVTDTQYF.

This clonotype was found a few times. J is TRBJ2-3 and V is TRBV7-9, with 10 positions matching TRBD1. Germline V gives CDR1 SEHNR, CDR2 FQNEAQ (reference sequence). Trimming took 6 bases from V and 8 from J; bases not matched to a gene: 14. The CDR3 runs 16 residues. The CDR3 here is CASRPRVTGGEGTQYF. DNA of the CDR3: TGTGCCAGCAGACCAAGAGTGACAGGGGGCGAGGGTACGCAGTATTTT.

The J gene is TRBJ2-1, the V gene TRBV29-1; 10 bases align to TRBD1. This CDR3 comprises 14 residues. CDR1 and CDR2 from the germline V gene are SQVTM and ANQGSEA. V was pared by 7 bases and J by 6 bases, with 9 bases of the junction left unmatched. The CDR3 DNA sequence: TGCAGCGCCTGGGGGACAGGGGTGGGCAATGAGCAGTTCTTC. Translated: CSAWGTGVGNEQFF.

The genes are TRBV27 and TRBJ2-2; D remains unclear. The CDR3 contains 15 residues. The V end was cut by 5 bases, the J end by 1 base, with 11 bases between. The V gene's germline CDR1 is MNHEY and CDR2 SMNVEV (reference sequence). The CDR3 loop reads CASSPFQMNTGELFF. The CDR3 nucleotides read TGTGCCAGCAGTCCCTTCCAGATGAACACCGGGGAGCTGTTTTTT.

The rearrangement joins TRBV19 to TRBJ2-1, with TRBD2 as a possible D gene (7 bases). From germline, CDR1 is LNHDA and CDR2 SQIVND (reference sequence). This CDR3 is built from 15 residues. V shed 3 bases and J shed 5 bases, with 14 bases lying between them. The CDR3 DNA reads TGTGCCAGTAGTATTTGGGGGGGCGTGGACAATGAGCAGTTCTTC. This gives the protein CASSIWGGVDNEQFF. The full variable domain, rest sourced from reference TRBV19 and TRBJ2-1, is DGGITQSPKYLFRKEGQNVTLSCEQNLNHDAMYWYRQDPGQGLRLIYYSQIVNDFQKGDIAEGYSVSREKKESFPLTVTSAQKNPTAFYLCASSIWGGVDNEQFFGPGTRLTVL.

This clonotype was seen a handful of times. V gene TRBV15 combines with J gene TRBJ2-4; no definite D call. CDR1 and CDR2 from the germline V gene are LNHNV and YYDKDF (reference sequence). This CDR3 spans 16 amino acids. V lost 0 bases, J lost 1 base, and 10 bases lay in between. The CDR3 here is CATSRDQGRAKNIQYF. As DNA, the CDR3 is TGTGCCACCAGCAGAGATCAAGGGCGCGCCAAAAACATTCAGTACTTC.

The chain joins TRBV6-1 to TRBJ2-1; 7 nucleotides match TRBD1. The trim removed 1 base at V and 9 bases at J, leaving 6 bases unmatched. This CDR3 is 14 amino acids long. Germline V gene sequence: CDR1 MNHNS, CDR2 SASEGT. DNA for the CDR3: TGTGCCAGCAGTGAAGAAGGGGGCTCAGGTGAGCAGTTCTTC. Its translation is CASSEEGGSGEQFF.

The DNA for the CDR3 is TGTGCCACCTCCGGAGACTGGGGTAGCAATCAGCCCCAGCATTTT. Protein product: CATSGDWGSNQPQHF. The chain joins TRBV6-1 to TRBJ1-5, with D hard to call. Trimming stripped 10 bases from V and 0 bases from J, with 16 bases between. The V gene's germline CDR1 is MNHNS and CDR2 SASEGT. The CDR3 extends over 15 amino acids.

This clonotype was observed a few times. This sequence joins TRBV6-5 and TRBJ2-6; 7 positions agree with TRBD1. Trimming cost V 6 bases and J 0 bases; bases outside gene matches: 11. Germline-derived CDR1 and CDR2 are MNHEY and SVGAGI. The CDR3 is 18 amino acids. The DNA for the CDR3 is TGTGCCAGCAGCCTCACAGGGGTCCCCTCCTCTGGGGCCAACGTCCTGACTTTC. Amino acids: CASSLTGVPSSGANVLTF.

This clonotype was seen a few times. The chain recombines TRBV27 with TRBJ1-1; 10 nucleotides align to TRBD1. After removal of 2 bases from V and 6 bases from J, the junction contained 3 bases not matched to a gene. Germline lookup yields CDR1 MNHEY and CDR2 SMNVEV (reference sequence). The CDR3 length is 14 residues. In nucleotides, the CDR3 is TGTGCCAGCAGTTTAAGAGGGACAGGGGCTGAAGCTTTCTTT. Residues: CASSLRGTGAEAFF.

This chain uses TRBV6-2 or TRBV6-3 with TRBJ2-6; 11 nucleotides match TRBD2. Germline CDR1 MNHEY, CDR2 SVGEGT. J was trimmed by 0 bases and V by 2 bases; bases with no gene match: 3. The CDR3 loop spans 18 amino acids. The CDR3 sequence is CASSYLAGGYSGANVLTF. CDR3 bases: TGTGCCAGCAGTTACCTAGCGGGGGGCTACTCTGGGGCCAACGTCCTGACTTTC.

This sequence joins TRBV4-3 and TRBJ2-1; D unclear. V was clipped by 1 base and J by 4 bases, with 8 bases between them. Per germline, CDR1 LGHNA and CDR2 YSLEER. The CDR3 sequence is 14 residues long. The CDR3 protein is CASSQGMGYNEQFF. The CDR3 DNA sequence: TGCGCCAGCAGCCAAGGCATGGGGTACAATGAGCAGTTCTTC.

This clonotype was detected only a few times. This sequence joins TRBV12-3 or TRBV12-4 and TRBJ1-3; D call uncertain. The CDR3 contains 15 residues. V lost 7 bases and J lost 2, with 15 bases in between. The CDR3 sequence: CASTIASGAGNTIYF. For the CDR3, the DNA is TGTGCCAGCACTATAGCATCGGGAGCTGGAAACACCATATATTTT.

V is TRBV6-6 and J is TRBJ2-3; no clear D gene. The CDR3 is 16 amino acids. V gave up 0 bases and J gave up 3 bases, with 13 bases separating them. The germline CDR1 and CDR2 sequences are MNHNY and SVGAGI (reference sequence). CDR3 sequence reads: CASSYSARSETDTQYF. The CDR3 DNA sequence: TGTGCCAGCAGTTACTCGGCCCGTTCTGAAACAGATACGCAGTATTTT.

This clonotype showed up just a few times. This chain links TRBV7-4 with TRBJ2-2; D unresolved. Per germline, CDR1 SGHVT and CDR2 SQSDAQ. The CDR3 is made up of 11 amino acids. With 8 bases removed from V and 4 bases from J, the gap between germline ends came to 5 bases. CDR3 protein: CASAVTGELFF. CDR3 nucleotide sequence: TGTGCCAGCGCGGTCACCGGGGAGCTGTTTTTT.

This chain connects TRBV5-4 to TRBJ2-7, with TRBD1 identical over 7 bases. From germline, CDR1 is SGHNT and CDR2 YYREEE (reference sequence). The CDR3 consists of 15 residues. V was pared by 2 bases and J by 2 bases, with 7 bases of the junction left unmatched. The CDR3 spells CASSFYRGSAYEQYF. The DNA of the CDR3 is TGTGCCAGCAGCTTCTACAGGGGTTCAGCCTACGAGCAGTACTTC.